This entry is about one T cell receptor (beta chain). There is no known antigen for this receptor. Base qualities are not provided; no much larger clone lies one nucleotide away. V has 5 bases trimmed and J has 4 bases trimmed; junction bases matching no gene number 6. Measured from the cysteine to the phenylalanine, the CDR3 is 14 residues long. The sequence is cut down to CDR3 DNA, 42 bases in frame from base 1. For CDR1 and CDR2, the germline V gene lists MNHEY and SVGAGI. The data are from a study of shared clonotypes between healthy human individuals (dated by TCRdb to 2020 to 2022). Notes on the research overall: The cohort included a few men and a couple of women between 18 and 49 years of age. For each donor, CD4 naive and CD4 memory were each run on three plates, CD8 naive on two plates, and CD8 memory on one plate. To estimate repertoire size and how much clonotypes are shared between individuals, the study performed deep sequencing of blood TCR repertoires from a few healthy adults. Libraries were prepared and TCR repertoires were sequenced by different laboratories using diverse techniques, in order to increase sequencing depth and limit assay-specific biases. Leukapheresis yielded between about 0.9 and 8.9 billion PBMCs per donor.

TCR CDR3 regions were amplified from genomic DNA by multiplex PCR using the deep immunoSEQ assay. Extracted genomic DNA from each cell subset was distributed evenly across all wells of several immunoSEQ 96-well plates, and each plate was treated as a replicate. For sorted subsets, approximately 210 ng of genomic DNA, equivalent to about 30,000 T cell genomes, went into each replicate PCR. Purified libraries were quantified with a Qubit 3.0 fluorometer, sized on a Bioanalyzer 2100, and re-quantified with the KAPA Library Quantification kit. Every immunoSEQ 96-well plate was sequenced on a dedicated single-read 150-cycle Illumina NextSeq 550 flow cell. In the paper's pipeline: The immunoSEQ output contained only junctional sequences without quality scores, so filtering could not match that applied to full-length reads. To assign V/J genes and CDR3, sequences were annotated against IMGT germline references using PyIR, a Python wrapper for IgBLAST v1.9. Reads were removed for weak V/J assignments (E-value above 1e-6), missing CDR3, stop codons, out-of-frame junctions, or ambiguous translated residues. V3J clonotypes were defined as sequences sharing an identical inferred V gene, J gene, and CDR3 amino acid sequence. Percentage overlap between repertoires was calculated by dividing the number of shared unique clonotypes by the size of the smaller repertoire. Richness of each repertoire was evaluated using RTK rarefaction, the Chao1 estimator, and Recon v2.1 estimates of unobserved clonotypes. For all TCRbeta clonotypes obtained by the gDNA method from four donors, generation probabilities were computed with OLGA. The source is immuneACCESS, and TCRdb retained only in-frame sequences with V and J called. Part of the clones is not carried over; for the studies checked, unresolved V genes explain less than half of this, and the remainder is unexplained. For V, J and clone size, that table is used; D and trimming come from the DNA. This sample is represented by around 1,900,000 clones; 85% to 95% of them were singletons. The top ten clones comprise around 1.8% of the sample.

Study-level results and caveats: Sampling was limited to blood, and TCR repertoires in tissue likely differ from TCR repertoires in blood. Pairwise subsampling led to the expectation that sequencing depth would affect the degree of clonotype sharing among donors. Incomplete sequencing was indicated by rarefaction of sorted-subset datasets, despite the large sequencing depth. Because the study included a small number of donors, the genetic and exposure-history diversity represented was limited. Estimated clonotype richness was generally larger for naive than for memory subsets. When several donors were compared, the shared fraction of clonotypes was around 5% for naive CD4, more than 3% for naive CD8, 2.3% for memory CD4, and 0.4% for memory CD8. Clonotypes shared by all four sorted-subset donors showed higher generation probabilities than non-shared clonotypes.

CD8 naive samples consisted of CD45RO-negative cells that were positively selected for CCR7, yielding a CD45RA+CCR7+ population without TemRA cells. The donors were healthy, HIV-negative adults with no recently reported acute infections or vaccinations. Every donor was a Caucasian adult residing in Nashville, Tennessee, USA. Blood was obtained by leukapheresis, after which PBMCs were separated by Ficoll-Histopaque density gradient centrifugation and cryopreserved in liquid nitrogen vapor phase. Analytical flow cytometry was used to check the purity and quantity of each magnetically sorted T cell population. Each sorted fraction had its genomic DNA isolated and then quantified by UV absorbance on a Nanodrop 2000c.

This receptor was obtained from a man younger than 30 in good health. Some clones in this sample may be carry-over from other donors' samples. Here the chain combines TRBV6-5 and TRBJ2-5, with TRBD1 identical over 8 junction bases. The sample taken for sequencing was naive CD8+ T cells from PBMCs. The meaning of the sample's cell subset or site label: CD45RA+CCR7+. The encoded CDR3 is CASSDPGGGETQYF. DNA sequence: TGTGCCAGCAGTGACCCAGGGGGCGGAGAGACCCAGTACTTC.